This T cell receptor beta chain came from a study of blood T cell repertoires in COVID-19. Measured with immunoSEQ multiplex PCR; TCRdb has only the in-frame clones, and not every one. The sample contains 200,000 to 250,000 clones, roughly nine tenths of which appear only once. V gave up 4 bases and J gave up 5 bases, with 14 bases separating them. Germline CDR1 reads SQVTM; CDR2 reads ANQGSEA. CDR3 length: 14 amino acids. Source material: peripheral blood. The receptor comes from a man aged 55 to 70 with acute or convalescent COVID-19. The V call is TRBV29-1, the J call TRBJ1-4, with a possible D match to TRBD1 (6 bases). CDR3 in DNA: TGCAGCGTTGGCCAGGGGCCCCAAAATGAAAAACTGTTTTTT. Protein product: CSVGQGPQNEKLFF. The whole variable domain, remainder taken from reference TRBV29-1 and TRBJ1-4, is SAVISQKPSRDICQRGTSLTIQCQVDSQVTMMFWYRQQPGQSLTLIATANQGSEATYESGFVIDKFPISRPNLTFSTLTVSNMSPEDSSIYLCSVGQGPQNEKLFFGSGTQLSVL.